These 15 T cell receptor beta chains came from one sample sequenced in a study of T cell responses to AZD1222 COVID-19 vaccine (dated by TCRdb to the early 2020s). This specimen's time point label, interpreted: baseline before first vaccination. Library method: the immunoSEQ multiplex PCR assay. TCRdb took over this immuneACCESS table, retaining in-frame rearrangements with V and J assigned. Such tables are incomplete; in checked studies, under half of the missing clones stem from an unresolved V gene, and the remainder is unexplained. This sample comprises 100,000 to 150,000 clones, 70% to 90% of them detected only once. Of the sample, 1.5% to 1.7% falls within the top ten clones. The sequenced sample was peripheral blood, obtained on day 0 of AZD1222 vaccination. The source of these receptors is an adult in good health.

V and J are TRBV2 and TRBJ1-2; no clear D. CDR1 SNHLY and CDR2 FYNNEI come from the germline V gene. Trimming pared 4 bases from V and 3 bases from J, leaving 6 bases between. The CDR3 length is 12 residues. The CDR3 nucleotides read TGTGCCAGCAGTGGGATGGACTATGGCTACACCTTC. Its protein product is CASSGMDYGYTF.

The chain employs TRBV7-3 and TRBJ2-7; no clear D gene. In germline, CDR1 is SGHTA, CDR2 FQGTGA. This CDR3 has 15 residues. Trimming removed 3 bases at V and 2 bases at J, with 14 bases between. CDR3: CASSFGPVPPYEQYF. Here the CDR3 DNA reads TGTGCCAGCAGCTTCGGGCCAGTTCCCCCCTACGAGCAGTACTTC.

This clone was counted between two and nine times. The rearrangement uses TRBV29-1 and TRBJ1-4; D call uncertain. CDR1 and CDR2 from the germline V gene are SQVTM and ANQGSEA. The CDR3 covers 15 residues. Trimming shortened V by 5 bases and J by 0 bases, and 13 bases separated the two germline ends. This chain's CDR3 is CSVLDQQATNEKLFF. The CDR3 DNA is TGCAGCGTTCTAGACCAGCAAGCAACTAATGAAAAACTGTTTTTT.

Worth noting for this clone: One junction end does not reproduce the germline sequence, and a read error may be involved. The chain uses TRBV5-6 and TRBJ2-7; no definite D call. The CDR3 runs to 11 residues. Germline loops: CDR1 SGHDT, CDR2 YYEEEE. The CDR3 here is CASSFRHNLDF. In nucleotides, the CDR3 is TGTGCCAGCAGCTTTCGGCATAATCTTGACTTC. Combining the CDR3 with reference TRBV5-6 and TRBJ2-7 gives the whole variable domain DAGVTQSPTHLIKTRGQQVTLRCSPKSGHDTVSWYQQALGQGPQFIFQYYEEEERQRGNFPDRFSGHQFPNYSSELNVNALLLGDSALYLCASSFRHNLDFGPGTRLTVT.

This chain links TRBV6-1 with TRBJ1-2; 7 nucleotides align to TRBD1. This CDR3 spans 14 amino acids. CDR1 is MNHNS, CDR2 SASEGT, per germline. V trimming: 6 bases; J trimming: 8 bases; junction bases outside the gene matches: 12. CDR3 loop: CASSPDRVRHGYTF. The DNA of the CDR3 is TGTGCCAGCAGCCCCGACAGGGTGAGGCACGGCTACACCTTC.

The genes are TRBV29-1 and TRBJ1-1; D is uncertain. The CDR3 loop spans 14 amino acids. The V gene lost 6 bases and the J gene lost 0 bases, with 14 bases spanning the gap. Germline-derived CDR1 and CDR2 are SQVTM and ANQGSEA. CDR3 in amino acids: CSVGLRPMNTEAFF. The DNA of the CDR3 is TGCAGCGTCGGACTACGACCCATGAACACTGAAGCTTTCTTT. The variable domain in full, with the rest retrieved from reference TRBV29-1 and TRBJ1-1, is SAVISQKPSRDICQRGTSLTIQCQVDSQVTMMFWYRQQPGQSLTLIATANQGSEATYESGFVIDKFPISRPNLTFSTLTVSNMSPEDSSIYLCSVGLRPMNTEAFFGQGTRLTVV.

The chain has TRBV19 and TRBJ2-2; the D call may be TRBD1 or TRBD2 (6 bases each). There are 15 residues in the CDR3. Germline CDR1 and CDR2: LNHDA and SQIVND (reference sequence). Trimming shortened V by 5 bases and J by 0 bases, and 10 bases separated the two germline ends. The CDR3 region is CASSGGTTNTGELFF. In DNA form, the CDR3 reads TGTGCCAGTAGTGGGGGGACAACGAACACCGGGGAGCTGTTTTTT.

The chain is built from TRBV19 and TRBJ2-2; D may be TRBD2 (5 bases). The CDR3 contains 15 residues. V was trimmed by 2 bases and J by 1 base, leaving 8 bases between them. Germline CDR1 reads LNHDA; CDR2 reads SQIVND (reference sequence). The CDR3: CASSISGLNTGELFF. The CDR3 region has the DNA TGTGCCAGTAGTATATCGGGGTTGAACACCGGGGAGCTGTTTTTT.

The chain recombines TRBV11-2 with TRBJ2-7, with D perhaps matching TRBD1 or TRBD2 (5 bases each). The V gene's germline CDR1 is SGHAT and CDR2 FQNNGV. The CDR3 has 16 residues. V gave up 2 bases and J gave up 6 bases, with 20 bases separating them. CDR3 sequence (DNA): TGTGCCAGCAGCTTAATTTTGGGGGAAGTCCCCGTCGAGCAGTACTTC. It specifies CASSLILGEVPVEQYF.

The DNA for the CDR3 is TGTGCCATCAGTTCCGGGCAGGGGGCCTACGAGCAGTACTTC. Protein sequence: CAISSGQGAYEQYF. This chain connects TRBV10-3 to TRBJ2-7; 7 bases align to TRBD1. V was clipped by 5 bases and J by 2 bases; unmatched bases: 6. The CDR3 runs 14 residues. Germline CDR1 and CDR2: ENHRY and SYGVKD.

The CDR3 DNA reads as TGTGCCAGCAAGAACCCATTTATGGGTGAGCAGTTCTTC. Translated: CASKNPFMGEQFF. The J gene is TRBJ2-1, the V gene TRBV3-1 (or the pseudogene TRBV3-2); D remains ambiguous. CDR3 length equals 13 residues. The germline V gene has CDR1 LGHDT and CDR2 YNNKEL (reference sequence). The V end lost 7 bases, the J end lost 9 bases, and 16 bases lay between the germline ends.

The gene calls are TRBV6-5 and TRBJ1-4; perhaps TRBD1 as D (5 bases). The CDR3 sequence is 15 residues long. V was shortened by 3 bases and J by 4 bases, with 12 bases between the two germline ends. CDR1 MNHEY and CDR2 SVGAGI come from the germline V gene. The CDR3 spells CASSYSGGFNEKLFF. The CDR3 DNA reads TGTGCCAGCAGTTATTCGGGGGGTTTTAATGAAAAACTGTTTTTT.

The genes are TRBV27 and TRBJ2-1; D not resolved. V was shortened by 6 bases and J by 1 base, with 16 bases between the two germline ends. The CDR3 has 16 amino acids. Per germline, CDR1 MNHEY and CDR2 SMNVEV (reference sequence). The CDR3 here is CASRTGPNRSYNEQFF. The CDR3 coding sequence is TGTGCCAGCAGGACCGGGCCAAATCGGTCCTACAATGAGCAGTTCTTC.

This rearrangement joins TRBV7-9 to TRBJ1-3; 8 positions match TRBD1. The CDR3 extends over 14 amino acids. Germline lookup yields CDR1 SEHNR and CDR2 FQNEAQ (reference sequence). Trimming removed 4 bases from V and 3 bases from J; junction bases left unmatched: 2. In nucleotides, the CDR3 is TGTGCCAGCAGCTCAGGGGGCCGTGGAAACACCATATATTTT. Its translation is CASSSGGRGNTIYF.

This chain connects TRBV4-1 to TRBJ1-4; unclear D gene. The CDR3 spans 18 residues. The V end was cut by 0 bases, the J end by 7 bases, with 21 bases between. Germline CDR1 is MGHRA and CDR2 is YSYEKL. CDR3 sequence: CASSQDSRGFYTVEKLFF. The CDR3 nucleotides are TGCGCCAGCAGCCAAGACAGTAGAGGGTTTTATACAGTTGAAAAACTGTTTTTT.